Shown below are 21 T cell receptor beta chains from a single sample sequenced in a study of beta chain features in type 1 diabetes. Reverse transcription of all isolated RNA meant that expressed TCRB transcripts were sequenced. Assay used: immunoSEQ multiplex PCR; TCRdb lists only in-frame clones, some missing. The table has 300,000 to 450,000 clones, less than 20% seen once. The sample comprised naive CD4+ T cells from blood. The receptors derive from a woman aged 18-29 years in good health.

The rearrangement joins TRBV30 to TRBJ2-7; 8 bases are shared with TRBD2. The germline V gene encodes CDR1 GTSNPN and CDR2 SVGIG (reference sequence). V shed 3 bases, J shed 2 bases, and the junction held 6 bases outside the gene matches. The CDR3 spans 14 residues. The CDR3 spells CAWRTSGNTYEQYF. The CDR3 DNA sequence: TGTGCCTGGAGAACTAGCGGCAATACCTACGAGCAGTACTTC.

In this sample, this clone turned up a few times. The chain links TRBV5-1 to TRBJ2-7; 8 nucleotides line up with TRBD1. CDR3 size: 13 residues. V trimming: 6 bases; J trimming: 5 bases; junction bases outside the gene matches: 7. Germline V gene lookup returns CDR1 SGHRS and CDR2 YFSETQ. CDR3 in DNA: TGCGCCAGCAACCTCGACAGGGGAGACGAGCAGTACTTC. Its translation is CASNLDRGDEQYF. Looking up the rest from reference TRBV5-1 and TRBJ2-7 gives the full variable domain: KAGVTQTPRYLIKTRGQQVTLSCSPISGHRSVSWYQQTPGQGLQFLFEYFSETQRNKGNFPGRFSGRQFSNSRSEMNVSTLELGDSALYLCASNLDRGDEQYFGPGTRLTVT.

V usage is TRBV7-9 and J usage is TRBJ2-1; D perhaps matches TRBD1 (6 bases). The length of the CDR3 is 15 residues. Germline V lookup: CDR1 SEHNR, CDR2 FQNEAQ (reference sequence). The ends were cut back, 5 bases at V and 3 bases at J, with 14 bases in the middle. The CDR3 sequence is CASSPGASYYNEQFF. The DNA of the CDR3 is TGTGCCAGCAGCCCAGGGGCATCCTACTACAATGAGCAGTTCTTC.

The DNA of the CDR3 is TGTGCCAGCAGCTTCGACTCAAGGGAGACCCAGTACTTC. Protein sequence: CASSFDSRETQYF. The V gene is TRBV11-2, the J gene TRBJ2-5; no firm D call. The germline CDR1 and CDR2 sequences are SGHAT and FQNNGV. With 3 bases removed from V and 5 bases from J, the gap between germline ends came to 10 bases. The CDR3 consists of 13 residues.

This clone was counted only a few times. This chain links TRBV5-1 with TRBJ2-5; 8 bases are a match to TRBD1. J was trimmed by 5 bases and V by 2 bases; bases with no gene match: 11. This CDR3 is built from 16 residues. Per the germline V gene, CDR1 is SGHRS and CDR2 is YFSETQ. The CDR3 spells CASSFGDRTGRETQYF. The CDR3 DNA sequence: TGCGCCAGCAGCTTCGGAGATCGGACAGGGCGGGAGACCCAGTACTTC.

This clone has only a few counts. J is TRBJ2-1 and V is TRBV5-1; D is unclear. V dropped 1 base and J dropped 2 bases, with 7 bases sitting between them. The germline V gene has CDR1 SGHRS and CDR2 YFSETQ. CDR3 length equals 14 residues. CDR3 in DNA: TGCGCCAGCAGCTTGACAGATCCCTACAATGAGCAGTTCTTC. Encoded protein: CASSLTDPYNEQFF.

This clone was found once. This sequence joins TRBV7-9 and TRBJ1-1, with 8 bases that match TRBD1. Unmatched junction bases numbered 12, after V lost 5 bases and J lost 1 base. Germline V lookup: CDR1 SEHNR, CDR2 FQNEAQ (reference sequence). The CDR3 contains 17 residues. CDR3 DNA sequence: TGTGCCAGCAGCCACCTAGGACAGGGTTTGGGGAACACTGAAGCTTTCTTT. This translates into CASSHLGQGLGNTEAFF. The complete variable domain, with remaining parts taken from reference TRBV7-9 and TRBJ1-1, reads DTGVSQNPRHKITKRGQNVTFRCDPISEHNRLYWYRQTLGQGPEFLTYFQNEAQLEKSRLLSDRFSAERPKGSFSTLEIQRTEQGDSAMYLCASSHLGQGLGNTEAFFGQGTRLTVV.

This clone came up a few times. V usage is TRBV7-9 and J usage is TRBJ2-1, with 11 positions matching TRBD2. Trimming cost V 2 bases and J 5 bases; bases outside gene matches: 5. CDR3 length: 16 amino acids. CDR1 is SEHNR and CDR2 is FQNEAQ in the germline V gene (reference sequence). The CDR3 sequence is CASSLIPSGGNNEQFF. The CDR3 bases are TGTGCCAGCAGCTTAATTCCTAGCGGGGGGAACAATGAGCAGTTCTTC.

The chain couples TRBV10-3 to TRBJ2-3, with TRBD1 identical over 9 bases. V was pared by 3 bases and J by 6 bases, with 7 bases of the junction left unmatched. The V gene's germline CDR1 is ENHRY and CDR2 SYGVKD. This CDR3 has 15 amino acids. CDR3 sequence (DNA): TGTGCCATCAGTGAAGGGACAGGGTTATCCGATACGCAGTATTTT. As protein: CAISEGTGLSDTQYF.

The chain carries TRBV5-1 and TRBJ1-5, with a possible D match to TRBD1 (5 bases). Germline V gene lookup returns CDR1 SGHRS and CDR2 YFSETQ. The CDR3 is 14 amino acids. Trimming shortened V by 4 bases and J by 1 base, and 9 bases separated the two germline ends. The CDR3 sequence is CASSGGDSNQPQHF. CDR3 DNA: TGCGCCAGCAGCGGCGGGGACAGCAATCAGCCCCAGCATTTT.

The genes are TRBV5-4 and TRBJ1-1, with D perhaps TRBD1 (5 bases). Germline CDR1 is SGHNT and CDR2 is YYREEE (reference sequence). The CDR3 has 12 residues. The germline V and J ends were trimmed by 4 bases and 3 bases, with 7 bases remaining between them. CDR3 bases: TGTGCCAGCAGCGCACAGGACACTGAAGCTTTCTTT. Its protein is CASSAQDTEAFF.

The genes are TRBV19 and TRBJ2-3, with TRBD2 matching over 13 bases. The CDR3 has 16 amino acids. V lost 5 bases and J lost 3; bases outside the gene matches: 5. From germline, CDR1 is LNHDA and CDR2 SQIVND (reference sequence). This CDR3 reads CASSSRTSGRTDTQYF. The CDR3 DNA sequence: TGTGCCAGTAGTTCCCGGACTAGCGGGAGAACAGATACGCAGTATTTT.

The CDR3 DNA sequence: TGTGCCAGCAGCGTCGTAGCGGGAGACGGGACCCAGTACTTC. This codes for CASSVVAGDGTQYF. The chain has TRBV9 and TRBJ2-5; TRBD2 matches 9 bases. Germline V gene lookup returns CDR1 SGDLS and CDR2 YYNGEE. There are 14 residues in the CDR3. J was trimmed by 7 bases and V by 2 bases; bases with no gene match: 6. Full variable domain (missing parts from reference TRBV9 and TRBJ2-5): DSGVTQTPKHLITATGQRVTLRCSPRSGDLSVYWYQQSLDQGLQFLIQYYNGEERAKGNILERFSAQQFPDLHSELNLSSLELGDSALYFCASSVVAGDGTQYFGPGTRLLVL.

This clone was seen only a few times. V gene TRBV29-1 combines with J gene TRBJ1-1; D perhaps matches TRBD1 (6 bases). In germline, CDR1 is SQVTM, CDR2 ANQGSEA. The CDR3 has 13 amino acids. The CDR3 region has the DNA TGCACGTGTAAAGACAGGACGAACACTGAAGCTTTCTTT. It specifies CTCKDRTNTEAFF.

The chain combines TRBV7-2 with TRBJ1-6; TRBD1 is a possible D gene (6 bases). The V end lost 5 bases, the J end lost 13 bases, and 12 bases lay between the germline ends. This CDR3 comprises 12 residues. Looked up from germline, CDR1 is SGHTA and CDR2 is FQGNSA. CDR3 sequence reads: CASSLSQGPLHF. Written as DNA, the CDR3 is TGTGCCAGCAGCCTGTCACAGGGCCCCCTCCACTTT. Full variable domain (outside the CDR3, taken from reference TRBV7-2 and TRBJ1-6): GAGVSQSPSNKVTEKGKDVELRCDPISGHTALYWYRQSLGQGLEFLIYFQGNSAPDKSGLPSDRFSAERTGGSVSTLTIQRTQQEDSAVYLCASSLSQGPLHFGNGTRLTVT.

V gene TRBV19 combines with J gene TRBJ2-3; 8 positions match TRBD1. J lost 1 base, V lost 6 bases, and 3 bases had no gene match. The CDR3 extends over 14 amino acids. Germline CDR1 reads LNHDA; CDR2 reads SQIVND (reference sequence). In DNA, the CDR3 is TGTGCCAGTAGGATGGACAGGGGCACAGATACGCAGTATTTT. Translation gives CASRMDRGTDTQYF.

On this clone itself: This specimen includes other DNA sequences encoding the same CDR3. This chain connects TRBV7-9 to TRBJ2-3, with TRBD2 matching over 9 bases. Germline V gene lookup returns CDR1 SEHNR and CDR2 FQNEAQ (reference sequence). V dropped 1 base and J dropped 3; count of bases not matched to a gene: 2. The CDR3 runs 15 residues. The CDR3 region is CASSLVLAGTDTQYF. The CDR3 nucleotides are TGTGCCAGCAGCTTAGTGCTAGCGGGAACAGATACGCAGTATTTT. The variable domain in full, completed from reference TRBV7-9 and TRBJ2-3, reads DTGVSQNPRHKITKRGQNVTFRCDPISEHNRLYWYRQTLGQGPEFLTYFQNEAQLEKSRLLSDRFSAERPKGSFSTLEIQRTEQGDSAMYLCASSLVLAGTDTQYFGPGTRLTVL.

CDR3 in amino acids: CASSQEEFPTGELFF. The CDR3, as DNA: TGTGCCAGCAGCCAAGAGGAGTTTCCCACCGGGGAGCTGTTTTTT. The chain joins TRBV4-2 to TRBJ2-2; D gene uncertain. From germline, CDR1 is LGHNA and CDR2 YNFKEQ. CDR3 length equals 15 residues. With 0 bases removed from V and 4 bases from J, the gap between germline ends came to 9 bases.

Notes on this clone: Different DNA sequences within this sample yield the same CDR3. CDR3 DNA sequence: TGTGCCAGCAGCCTACGTGGGACTGCGAACACCGGGGAGCTGTTTTTT. Residues: CASSLRGTANTGELFF. The V call is TRBV7-2, the J call TRBJ2-2; D possibly corresponds to TRBD2 (6 bases). V was pared by 5 bases and J by 0 bases, with 13 bases between. The CDR3 sequence is 16 residues long. Germline CDR1 is SGHTA and CDR2 is FQGNSA.

The V gene is TRBV6-5, the J gene TRBJ2-7; unclear D gene. Trimming cost V 9 bases and J 3 bases, with 12 bases left between them. The CDR3 spans 12 residues. CDR1 is MNHEY and CDR2 is SVGAGI in the germline V gene. In DNA form, the CDR3 reads TGTGCCAGTAGGAACGGAGACTACGAGCAGTACTTC. Translation gives CASRNGDYEQYF.

CDR3: CASSSLAGKPLGEQFF. The CDR3 DNA reads as TGCGCCAGCAGCTCACTAGCGGGAAAACCCCTAGGTGAGCAGTTCTTC. J is TRBJ2-1 and V is TRBV5-1; 10 nucleotides line up with TRBD2. V lost 3 bases, J lost 9 bases, and 12 bases stayed unmatched. The CDR3 runs to 16 residues. Germline lookup yields CDR1 SGHRS and CDR2 YFSETQ. Using reference TRBV5-1 and TRBJ2-1 for the parts outside the CDR3, the full variable domain is KAGVTQTPRYLIKTRGQQVTLSCSPISGHRSVSWYQQTPGQGLQFLFEYFSETQRNKGNFPGRFSGRQFSNSRSEMNVSTLELGDSALYLCASSSLAGKPLGEQFFGPGTRLTVL.